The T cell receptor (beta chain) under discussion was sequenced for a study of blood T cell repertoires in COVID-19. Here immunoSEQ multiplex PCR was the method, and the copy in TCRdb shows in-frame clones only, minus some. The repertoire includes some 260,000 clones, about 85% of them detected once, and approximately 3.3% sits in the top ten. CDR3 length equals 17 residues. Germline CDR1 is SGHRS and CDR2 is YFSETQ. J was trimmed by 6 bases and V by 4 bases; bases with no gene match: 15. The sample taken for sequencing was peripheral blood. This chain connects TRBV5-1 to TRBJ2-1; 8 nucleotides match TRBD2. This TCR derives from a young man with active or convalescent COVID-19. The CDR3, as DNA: TGCGCCAGCAGCCCCCCGGAGGGCGGGGGGATCCGCAATGAGCAGTTCTTC. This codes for CASSPPEGGGIRNEQFF.